A single sample is the source of the 9 T cell receptor beta chains below, sequenced in a study of T cell responses to AZD1222 COVID-19 vaccine (dated by TCRdb to the early 2020s). The time point label corresponds to: baseline before first vaccination. Receptor libraries were prepared by the immunoSEQ multiplex PCR assay. TCRdb retrieved this table from immuneACCESS and kept in-frame rearrangements only. Not all clones are present; in checked studies, unresolved V genes account for under half, and no reason is known for the remainder. The sample contains more than 85,000 clones, less than 90% of them found a single time. 16% of the sample goes to the ten largest clones. This sample comprised peripheral blood, obtained on day 0 of AZD1222 vaccination. Every receptor here comes from an adult in good health.

The chain joins TRBV18 to TRBJ1-1; D not resolved. This CDR3 is 14 amino acids long. The V and J ends lost 6 bases and 1 base respectively, with 12 bases between them. Germline V gene sequence: CDR1 KGHSH, CDR2 LQKENI. For the CDR3, the DNA is TGTGCCAGCTCCCCAACAGCGGGGAACACTGAAGCTTTCTTT. Amino acids: CASSPTAGNTEAFF.

V gene TRBV18 combines with J gene TRBJ1-1; D call uncertain. The CDR3 length is 13 residues. CDR1 is KGHSH, CDR2 LQKENI, per germline. Deletions cut 4 bases from V and 3 bases from J, with 9 bases between. CDR3: CASSLLADTEAFF. The CDR3 region has the DNA TGTGCCAGCTCACTGTTAGCGGACACTGAAGCTTTCTTT.

This rearrangement joins TRBV7-9 to TRBJ1-2; D call uncertain. This CDR3 spans 16 amino acids. V lost 1 base, J lost 1 base, and 13 bases lay in between. CDR1 and CDR2 (germline): SEHNR, FQNEAQ (reference sequence). The CDR3 DNA reads TGTGCCAGCAGCTTAGAATCGGGAATTGATAACTATGGCTACACCTTC. The encoded protein is CASSLESGIDNYGYTF.

This chain links TRBV6-6 with TRBJ2-7; TRBD2 aligns across 8 bases. Germline V CDR1 and CDR2: MNHNY, SVGAGI (reference sequence). This CDR3 is built from 15 residues. V was pared by 2 bases and J by 6 bases, with 9 bases of the junction left unmatched. In nucleotides, the CDR3 is TGTGCCAGCAGTTACCGGGGGAGCGGGAGTCCCGAGCAGTACTTC. This translates into CASSYRGSGSPEQYF.

The chain joins TRBV4-2 to TRBJ1-2; D uncertain. The germline CDR1 and CDR2 sequences are LGHNA and YNFKEQ. The length of the CDR3 is 15 residues. V gave up 1 base and J gave up 2 bases, with 11 bases separating them. For the CDR3, the DNA is TGTGCCAGCAGCCAAGTAAAAGTGGAAAACTATGGCTACACCTTC. Encoded protein: CASSQVKVENYGYTF.

This clone appeared a single time. The chain combines TRBV6-5 with TRBJ2-7; D unclear. Germline-derived CDR1 and CDR2 are MNHEY and SVGAGI. This CDR3 region has 11 residues. The V and J ends lost 6 bases and 8 bases respectively, with 11 bases between them. The CDR3 DNA reads TGTGCCAGCAGAGATGGGCCCCAGCAGTACTTC. Protein sequence: CASRDGPQQYF.

This chain links TRBV6-2 or TRBV6-3 with TRBJ2-7; D possibly matches TRBD1 or TRBD2 (6 bases each). Looked up from germline, CDR1 is MNHEY and CDR2 is SVGEGT. V was cut by 3 bases and J by 2 bases, with 17 bases left in between. The CDR3 runs to 16 residues. The CDR3, as DNA: TGTGCCAGCAGTTATCGGGGGCGGGGTTTCGCCTACGAGCAGTACTTC. This sequence encodes CASSYRGRGFAYEQYF.

This clone was seen just once. This chain links TRBV30 with TRBJ2-7, with 9 positions matching TRBD1. The CDR3 has 14 residues. CDR1 is GTSNPN and CDR2 is SVGIG in the germline V gene (reference sequence). V lost 4 bases, J lost 8 bases, and 12 bases stayed unmatched. DNA of the CDR3: TGTGCCTGGACCCCCCGGGACAGGGTAGGGAAGCAGTACTTC. Protein: CAWTPRDRVGKQYF.

The CDR3 loop is CASSSPMTGENTEAFF. The DNA of the CDR3 is TGTGCCAGCAGCTCCCCGATGACAGGGGAGAACACTGAAGCTTTCTTT. The chain links TRBV5-4 to TRBJ1-1, with TRBD1 matching 8 bases. CDR1 and CDR2 from the germline V gene are SGHNT and YYREEE (reference sequence). The CDR3 loop spans 16 amino acids. After removal of 3 bases from V and 1 base from J, the junction contained 8 bases not matched to a gene.